This T cell receptor (beta chain) was recovered during a study of technical replicates of blood from a handful of donors. CDR1 SGHVS and CDR2 FNYEAQ come from the germline V gene. This CDR3 region has 15 residues. The ends were cut back, 1 base at V and 6 bases at J, with 13 bases in the middle. Libraries were prepared by immunoSEQ multiplex PCR; TCRdb keeps only in-frame clonotypes and omits some of them. The data hold some 87,000 clones, with approximately 97% observed a single time. The TCR was taken from a human donor in good health. V and J are TRBV7-6 and TRBJ2-1, with D perhaps TRBD2 (6 bases). The specimen was T cells isolated from PBMCs. The CDR3 sequence is CASSLDNGRINEQFF. In DNA, the CDR3 is TGTGCCAGCAGCTTAGATAACGGGAGAATCAATGAGCAGTTCTTC. The full variable domain, in which reference TRBV7-6 and TRBJ2-1 provide the parts outside the CDR3, is GAGVSQSPRYKVTKRGQDVALRCDPISGHVSLYWYRQALGQGPEFLTYFNYEAQQDKSGLPNDRFSAERPEGSISTLTIQRTEQRDSAMYRCASSLDNGRINEQFFGPGTRLTVL.